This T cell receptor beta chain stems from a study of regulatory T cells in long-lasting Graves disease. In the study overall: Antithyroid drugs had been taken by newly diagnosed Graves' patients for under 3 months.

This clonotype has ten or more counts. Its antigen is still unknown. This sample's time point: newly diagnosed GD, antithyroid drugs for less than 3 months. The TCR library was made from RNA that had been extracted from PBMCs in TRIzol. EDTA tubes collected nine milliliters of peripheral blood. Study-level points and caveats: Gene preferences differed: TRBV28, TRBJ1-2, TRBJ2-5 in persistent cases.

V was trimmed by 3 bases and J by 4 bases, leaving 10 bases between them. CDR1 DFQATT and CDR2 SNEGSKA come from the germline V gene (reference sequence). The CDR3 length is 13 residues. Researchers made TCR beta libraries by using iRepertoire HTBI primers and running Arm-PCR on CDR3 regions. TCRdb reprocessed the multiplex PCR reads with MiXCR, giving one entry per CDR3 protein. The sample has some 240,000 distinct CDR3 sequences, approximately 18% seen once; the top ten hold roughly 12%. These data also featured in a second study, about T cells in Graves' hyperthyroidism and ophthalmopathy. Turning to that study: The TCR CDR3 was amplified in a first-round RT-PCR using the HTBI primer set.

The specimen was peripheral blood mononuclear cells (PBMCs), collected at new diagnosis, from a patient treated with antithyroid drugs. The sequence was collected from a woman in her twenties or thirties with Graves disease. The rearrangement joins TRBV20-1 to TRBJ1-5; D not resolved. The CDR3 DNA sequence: TGCAGTGCTAGGTTTGGAGCAAATCAGCCCCAGCATTTT. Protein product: CSARFGANQPQHF.